This T cell receptor (beta chain) was sequenced for a study of control samples from healthy donors and cancer patients. The data were produced by immunoSEQ multiplex PCR, yet TCRdb's version contains in-frame clones alone and is incomplete. The sample has under 450,000 clones, around 90% seen once. On this clone: This sample also contains other DNA sequences that code for the same CDR3.

The CDR3 loop spans 12 amino acids. From germline, CDR1 is SGHTA and CDR2 FQGNSA. Trimming removed 1 base from V and 5 bases from J, with 5 bases in between. The sample taken for sequencing was PBMCs. The V gene is TRBV7-2, the J gene TRBJ2-5; D is uncertain. This receptor was obtained from a man between 40 and 49 years old with head and neck cancer. The CDR3 sequence: CASSLVGETQYF. The CDR3 nucleotides are TGTGCCAGCAGCTTAGTCGGGGAGACCCAGTACTTC.